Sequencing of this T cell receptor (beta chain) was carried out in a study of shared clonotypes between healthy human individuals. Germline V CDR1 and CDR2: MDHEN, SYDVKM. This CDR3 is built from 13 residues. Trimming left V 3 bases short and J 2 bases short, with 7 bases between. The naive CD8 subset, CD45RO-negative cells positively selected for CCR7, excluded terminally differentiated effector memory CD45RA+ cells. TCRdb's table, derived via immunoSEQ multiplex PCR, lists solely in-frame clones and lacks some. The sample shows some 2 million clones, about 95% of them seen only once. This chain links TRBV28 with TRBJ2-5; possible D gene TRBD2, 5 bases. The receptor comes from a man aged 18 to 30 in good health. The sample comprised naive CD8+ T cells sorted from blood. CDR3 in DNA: TGTGCCAGCAGTTTTCGGGAACAAGAGACCCAGTACTTC. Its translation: CASSFREQETQYF.